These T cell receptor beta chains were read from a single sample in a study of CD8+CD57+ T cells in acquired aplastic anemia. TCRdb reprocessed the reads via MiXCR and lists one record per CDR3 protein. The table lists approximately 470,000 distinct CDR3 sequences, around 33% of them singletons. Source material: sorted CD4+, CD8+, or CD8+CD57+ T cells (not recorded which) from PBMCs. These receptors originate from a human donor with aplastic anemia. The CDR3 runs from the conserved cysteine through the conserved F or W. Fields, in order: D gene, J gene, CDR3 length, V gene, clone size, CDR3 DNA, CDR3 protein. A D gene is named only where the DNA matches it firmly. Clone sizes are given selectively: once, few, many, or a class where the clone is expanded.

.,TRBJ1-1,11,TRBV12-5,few,TGTGCTAGTGGCCTATTCGCTGAAGCTTTCTTT,CASGLFAEAFF
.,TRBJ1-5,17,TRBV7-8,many,TGTGCCAGCAGCTCTAGGGGGAGGGATAGAAGCAATCAGCCCCAGCATTTT,CASSSRGRDRSNQPQHF
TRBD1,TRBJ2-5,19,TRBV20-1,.,TGCAGTGCTAGAGATTATTTCGGGGTGGCAGGGGGAAACCAAGAGACCCAGTACTTC,CSARDYFGVAGGNQETQYF
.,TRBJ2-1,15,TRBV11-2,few,TGTGCCAGCAGCTTAATCCCAGCGGGCGGCAATGAGCAGTTCTTC,CASSLIPAGGNEQFF
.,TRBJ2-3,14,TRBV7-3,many,TGTGCCAGCAGCGAGGGAATTATCACAGATACGCAGTATTTT,CASSEGIITDTQYF
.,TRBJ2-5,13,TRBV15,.,TGTGCCACCAGCAGGGGCCCGAAAGAGACCCAGTACTTC,CATSRGPKETQYF
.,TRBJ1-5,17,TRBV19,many,TGTGCCAGTAGTACCCCCGACCGCGGAATCGGCAATCAGCCCCAGCATTTT,CASSTPDRGIGNQPQHF
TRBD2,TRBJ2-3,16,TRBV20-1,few,TGCAGTGCTAGAGGACTAGCGGGACTCCCCACAGATACGCAGTATTTT,CSARGLAGLPTDTQYF
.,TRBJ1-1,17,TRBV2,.,TGTGCCAGCAGTGACCCGGTGGGGGGGCTACAGGACACTGAAGCTTTCTTT,CASSDPVGGLQDTEAFF
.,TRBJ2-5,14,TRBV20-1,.,TGCAGTGCTATAGTACACGAATTACAAGAGACCCAGTACTTC,CSAIVHELQETQYF
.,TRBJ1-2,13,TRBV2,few,TGTGCCAGCAGTGAAGATAGATCCGCCGGCTACACCTTC,CASSEDRSAGYTF
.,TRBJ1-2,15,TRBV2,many,TGTGCCAGCAGTGAATCAGCTGGGGAGGTTGATGGCTACACCTTC,CASSESAGEVDGYTF
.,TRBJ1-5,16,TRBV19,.,TGTGCCAGTAGTAGGTCCTGGACAGTTAGCAATCGGCCCCAGCATTTT,CASSRSWTVSNRPQHF
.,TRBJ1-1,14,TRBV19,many,TGTGCCAGTAGTATAGATTGGGGCCACACTGAAGCTTTCTTT,CASSIDWGHTEAFF
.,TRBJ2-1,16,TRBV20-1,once,TGCAGTGCTTCCCGGGGGCTCTCATTTTCCTACAATGAGCAGTTCTTC,CSASRGLSFSYNEQFF
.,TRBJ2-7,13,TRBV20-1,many,TGCAGTGCTAGAGCGGGCAGTCTCTACGAGCAGTACTTC,CSARAGSLYEQYF
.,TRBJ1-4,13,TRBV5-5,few,TGTGCCAGCAGCTTTACAGGGCATGAAAAACTGTTTTTT,CASSFTGHEKLFF
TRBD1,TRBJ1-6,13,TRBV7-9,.,TGTGCCAGCAGTCAAGGACAGGGCTCACCCCTCCACTTT,CASSQGQGSPLHF
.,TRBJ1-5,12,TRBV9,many,TGTGCCAGCAGCGTAGACGATCAGCCCCAGCATTTT,CASSVDDQPQHF
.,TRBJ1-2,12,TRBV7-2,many,TGTGCCAGCAGCCCGTACGAGGAAGGCTACACCTTC,CASSPYEEGYTF
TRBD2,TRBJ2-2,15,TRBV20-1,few,TGCAGTGCCCCAATACTAGCGGGAACCACCGGGGAGCTGTTTTTT,CSAPILAGTTGELFF
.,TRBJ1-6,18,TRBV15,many,TGTGCCACCAGAAATTTGGGCCCCCTGAAACCCTATAATTCACCCCTCCACTTT,CATRNLGPLKPYNSPLHF
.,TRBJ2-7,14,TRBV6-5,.,TGTGCCAGCAGCTATAACAGGGAACCCTACGAGCAGTACTTC,CASSYNREPYEQYF
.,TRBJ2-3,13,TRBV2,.,TGTGCCAGCACCTCCGAGTACACAGATACGCAGTATTTT,CASTSEYTDTQYF
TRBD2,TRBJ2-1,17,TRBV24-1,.,TGTGCCACCAGTGATCATCCGGGGACTAGCGATAGCAATGAGCAGTTCTTC,CATSDHPGTSDSNEQFF
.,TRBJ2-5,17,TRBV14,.,TGTGCCAGCAGCCAAGGGCTAAGGATTTTGGGAAAGGAGACCCAGTACTTC,CASSQGLRILGKETQYF
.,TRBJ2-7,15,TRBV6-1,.,TGTGCCAGCAGCTCCCAAAGAGGGAACTCCTACGAGCAGTACTTC,CASSSQRGNSYEQYF
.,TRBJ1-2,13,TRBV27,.,TGTGCCAGCACCGGCGGGACAAGTTATGGCTACACCTTC,CASTGGTSYGYTF
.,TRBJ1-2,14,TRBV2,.,TGTGCCACCGAGGGTGAGGCGGAAAACTATGGCTACACCTTC,CATEGEAENYGYTF
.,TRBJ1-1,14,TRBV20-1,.,TGCAGTGCTAGAGGAGAGACAGTATGGACTGAAGCTTTCTTT,CSARGETVWTEAFF
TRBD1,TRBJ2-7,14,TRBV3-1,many,TGTGCCAGAGAATCCGGGACAGGGCCTGGCGAGCAGTACTTC,CARESGTGPGEQYF
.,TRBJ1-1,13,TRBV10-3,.,TGTGCCATCAGTGAGTTAGGGGACACTGAAGCTTTCTTT,CAISELGDTEAFF
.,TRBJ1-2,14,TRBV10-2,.,TGCGCCAGCAGTGACCAGGGACACAGCTATGGCTACACCTTC,CASSDQGHSYGYTF
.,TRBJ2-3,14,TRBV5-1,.,TGCGCCAGCAGCTTGTCTTATGCGCAGGATACGCAGTATTTT,CASSLSYAQDTQYF
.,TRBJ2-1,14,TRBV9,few,TGTGCCAGCAACAAAGGTGGAGTCCACAATGAGCAGTTCTTC,CASNKGGVHNEQFF
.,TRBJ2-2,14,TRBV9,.,TGTGCCAGCAGCCAACCACAGGGAGGCGGGGAGCTGTTTTTT,CASSQPQGGGELFF
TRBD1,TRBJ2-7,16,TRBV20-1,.,TGCAGGGCTAGTGACCGCAAGACAGGGATTAGCTACGAGCAGTACTTC,CRASDRKTGISYEQYF
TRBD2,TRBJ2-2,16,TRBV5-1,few,TGCGCCAGCAGCTTGAACACGGCGGGGGATAACGGGGAGCTGTTTTTT,CASSLNTAGDNGELFF
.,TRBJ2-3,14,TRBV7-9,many,TGTGCCAGCAGCTTAGCGCTTCGCACAGATACGCAGTATTTT,CASSLALRTDTQYF
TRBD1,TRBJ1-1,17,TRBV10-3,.,TGTGCCATCAGTTACTCGTTTCTCACGGACAGGGGTGGTGAAGCTTTCTTT,CAISYSFLTDRGGEAFF
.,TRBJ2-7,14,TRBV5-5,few,TGTGCCAGCAGCGTTTCAGGGGTCTCCTACGAGCAGTACTTC,CASSVSGVSYEQYF
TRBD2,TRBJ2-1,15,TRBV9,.,TGTGCCAGCAGCGTGGGATGGCGGGGGAACAATGAGCAGTTCTTC,CASSVGWRGNNEQFF
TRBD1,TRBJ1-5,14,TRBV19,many,TGTGCCAGTAGTATCGGACAGGAGGTTCAGCCCCAGCATTTT,CASSIGQEVQPQHF
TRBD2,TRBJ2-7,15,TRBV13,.,TGTGCTAGCAGCTCCTTACTAGCGGGGCTCTACGAGCAGTACTTC,CASSSLLAGLYEQYF
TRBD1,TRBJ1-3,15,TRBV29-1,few,TGCAGCGTTGGGTCCGGGACAGGCATTGGAAACACCATATATTTT,CSVGSGTGIGNTIYF
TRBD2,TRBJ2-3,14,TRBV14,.,TGTGCCAGCAGTCCATCCCGTACTAGCGGGAGGTTGTATTTT,CASSPSRTSGRLYF
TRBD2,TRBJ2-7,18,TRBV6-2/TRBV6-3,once,TGTGCCAGCAGTTACCCCGGGACTAGCGGGACCTCCCCTTACGAGCAGTACTTC,CASSYPGTSGTSPYEQYF
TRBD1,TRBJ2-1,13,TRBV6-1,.,TGTGCCAGCGACCCTGACAGGGACAATGAGCAGTTCTTC,CASDPDRDNEQFF
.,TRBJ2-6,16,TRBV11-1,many,TGTGCCAGCAGCTCATCAGGTCACTCTGGGGCCAACGTCCTGACTTTC,CASSSSGHSGANVLTF
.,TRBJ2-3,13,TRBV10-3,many,TGTGCCATCAGTGAGTCCCGTGCAGATACGCAGTATTTT,CAISESRADTQYF
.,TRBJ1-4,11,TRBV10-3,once,TGTGCCGGCAGTTACGGGGGAAAACTGTTTTTT,CAGSYGGKLFF
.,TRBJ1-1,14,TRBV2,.,TGTGCCAGCAGTGAACAGGGGAGCGACACTGAAGCTTTCTTT,CASSEQGSDTEAFF
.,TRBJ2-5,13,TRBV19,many,TGTGCCAGTAGTATAGTGGAAGCGGAGACCCAGTACTTC,CASSIVEAETQYF
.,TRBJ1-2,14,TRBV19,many,TGTGCCAGTAGTCCATCACCCAGGGGCTATGGCTACACCTTC,CASSPSPRGYGYTF
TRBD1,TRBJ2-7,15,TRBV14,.,TGTGCCAGCAGCCACAGGACAGGGGAGTCCTACGAGCAGTACTTC,CASSHRTGESYEQYF